The 13 T cell receptor beta chains in this list originate from one sample, sequenced in a study of CD8+CD57+ T cells in acquired aplastic anemia. Only patients with CD8+CD57+ cell expansion on flow cytometry were chosen for sequencing. The TCR beta profiling, which covered VDJ combination and CDR3 sequence, was carried out using genomic DNA as the template. TCRdb independently ran MiXCR on the reads; one entry per CDR3 protein. This sample carries approximately 130,000 distinct CDR3 sequences, roughly 55% of them seen once, and the ten largest clones take about 31%. The sample taken for sequencing was sorted CD4+, CD8+, or CD8+CD57+ T cells (not recorded which) from PBMCs. The receptors were sampled from a human donor with aplastic anemia.

Written as DNA, the CDR3 is TGCAGTGCTAGACTCCGACAGGGGAGAGTAGACGAGCAGTACTTC. Encoded protein: CSARLRQGRVDEQYF. This chain uses TRBV20-1 with TRBJ2-7, with 8 bases that match TRBD1. The CDR3 runs 15 residues. Germline CDR1 is DFQATT and CDR2 is SNEGSKA (reference sequence). The junction had 11 bases not matched to a gene; V was cut back by 2 bases and J by 5 bases.

This clonotype has only a few counts. Given a much more abundant clone one base away, this may be a read error. The gene calls are TRBV20-1 and TRBJ2-3; D gene unclear. Trimming left V 0 bases short and J 2 bases short, with 15 bases between. This CDR3 region has 16 residues. The V gene's germline CDR1 is DFQATT and CDR2 SNEGSKA (reference sequence). The CDR3 bases are TGCAGTGCTAGAGAAGGGCCCACGACTCCCACAGATACGCAGTATTTT. This translates into CSAREGPTTPTDTQYF.

A single count supports this clonotype. The V call is TRBV14, the J call TRBJ1-1, with TRBD1 as a possible D gene (5 bases). The CDR3 consists of 13 residues. From germline, CDR1 is SGHDN and CDR2 FVKESK. With 0 bases removed from V and 10 bases from J, the gap between germline ends came to 12 bases. CDR3 in amino acids: CASSQDRGVVAFF. The CDR3 DNA follows: TGTGCCAGCAGCCAAGATAGAGGGGTTGTAGCTTTCTTT.

The chain employs TRBV19 and TRBJ2-3, with a possible D match to TRBD1 (5 bases). The CDR3 runs to 15 residues. Germline V gives CDR1 LNHDA, CDR2 SQIVND (reference sequence). Trimming took off 1 base at V and 4 bases at J, with 12 bases between the two ends. CDR3 DNA: TGTGCCAGTAGTATAGTAGGGGCCGCCGCAGATACGCAGTATTTT. It specifies CASSIVGAAADTQYF.

This clonotype was seen only a few times. This rearrangement joins TRBV2 to TRBJ2-1; D might be TRBD1 or TRBD2, each matching 5 bases. V lost 9 bases and J lost 5, with 17 bases in between. This CDR3 region has 14 residues. The V gene's germline CDR1 is SNHLY and CDR2 FYNNEI. CDR3 residues: CARKGPTPDNEQFF. The CDR3 nucleotides are TGTGCCAGGAAGGGACCCACCCCGGACAATGAGCAGTTCTTC.

This rearrangement joins TRBV24-1 to TRBJ1-1, with D unresolved. Trimming cost V 3 bases and J 7 bases, with 8 bases left between them. The germline gives CDR1 KGHDR, CDR2 SFDVKD. This CDR3 contains 12 residues. CDR3 region: CATSDPPSEAFF. CDR3 sequence (DNA): TGTGCCACCAGTGATCCACCCAGTGAAGCTTTCTTT.

This clonotype was recorded a few times. The rearrangement uses TRBV11-2 and TRBJ2-3; 14 bases match TRBD2. Germline V gene lookup returns CDR1 SGHAT and CDR2 FQNNGV. The CDR3 has 18 amino acids. V shed 5 bases, J shed 6 bases, and the junction held 13 bases outside the gene matches. The CDR3: CASSGTSGSALWVDTQYF. In DNA form, the CDR3 reads TGTGCCAGCAGCGGGACTAGCGGGAGCGCTCTATGGGTTGATACGCAGTATTTT.

This clonotype has at least ten counts. The chain couples TRBV12-3 or TRBV12-4 to TRBJ1-1; TRBD1 might be the D (6 bases). The CDR3 contains 15 residues. The V and J ends lost 3 bases and 4 bases respectively, with 15 bases between them. The CDR3 DNA reads as TGTGCCAGCAGTTTTCCCCAGGGGCGAGTCACTGAAGCTTTCTTT. This encodes CASSFPQGRVTEAFF.

The sample holds a few counts of this clonotype. The chain has TRBV20-1 and TRBJ2-7; no clear D. Germline loops: CDR1 DFQATT, CDR2 SNEGSKA (reference sequence). With 6 bases removed from V and 3 bases from J, the gap between germline ends came to 9 bases. CDR3 length: 11 amino acids. The CDR3 sequence is CSAALIYEQYF. The CDR3 DNA reads TGCAGTGCCGCTTTAATCTACGAGCAGTACTTC.

This clonotype was picked up one time. V and J are TRBV14 and TRBJ1-2, with D hard to call. This CDR3 has 14 residues. Trimming pared 1 base from V and 3 bases from J, leaving 9 bases between. Germline V gene sequence: CDR1 SGHDN, CDR2 FVKESK. The CDR3 protein is CASSQGRWDYGYTF. The CDR3 DNA sequence: TGTGCCAGCAGCCAAGGGCGGTGGGACTATGGCTACACCTTC.

This clonotype turned up a few times. The V call is TRBV6-2 or TRBV6-3, the J call TRBJ2-2, with TRBD1 matching 10 bases. In germline, CDR1 is MNHEY, CDR2 SVGEGT. J was trimmed by 5 bases and V by 0 bases; bases with no gene match: 6. The CDR3 is 17 amino acids. The DNA for the CDR3 is TGTGCCAGCAGTTACTCGAGGGACAGGGGTTATACCGGGGAGCTGTTTTTT. As protein: CASSYSRDRGYTGELFF.

This clonotype was picked up many times. The V gene is TRBV6-1, the J gene TRBJ1-5, with D possibly matching TRBD1 (5 bases). Germline assignment: CDR1 MNHNS and CDR2 SASEGT. CDR3 length: 15 amino acids. Trimming removed 1 base at V and 2 bases at J, with 9 bases between. The CDR3 region has the DNA TGTGCCAGCAGTGAAGGAAGGGGTGGCAATCAGCCCCAGCATTTT. This encodes CASSEGRGGNQPQHF.

Remarks on this clonotype: The final CDR3 position lacks the conserved phenylalanine or tryptophan, pointing to a likely read error. The chain combines TRBV24-1 with TRBJ2-5; tentative D call: TRBD2 (7 bases). CDR1 and CDR2 from the germline V gene are KGHDR and SFDVKD. V shed 0 bases and J shed 1 base, with 11 bases lying between them. CDR3 length equals 16 residues. The DNA of the CDR3 is TGTGCCACCAGTGATTTGGGGAGGGGGATCCAAGAGACCCAGTACTCC. Amino acid sequence: CATSDLGRGIQETQYS.